These T cell receptor beta chains were read from a single sample in a study of blood T cell repertoires in COVID-19. Using immunoSEQ multiplex PCR, the repertoire was profiled, and TCRdb retains in-frame clones only, with some absent. The sample shows some 250,000 clones, around 86% of them seen only once. The material sequenced was peripheral blood. These receptors all come from a man aged 80 or over with acute or convalescent COVID-19. Both conserved end residues are part of each CDR3. A D gene is named only where the DNA matches it firmly. Size tells how often a clone was seen (once, few, many) or the class of an expanded clone, and some rows leave it out.

TRBJ2-2 . TRBD1 TRBV5-5 CASSSPTGGSNTGELFF TGTGCCAGCAGCTCTCCGACAGGGGGATCGAACACCGGGGAGCTGTTTTTT
TRBJ2-1 . TRBD2 TRBV11-3 CASSPGTSIDEQFF TGTGCCAGCAGCCCCGGGACTAGCATCGATGAGCAGTTCTTC
TRBJ1-5 . TRBD1 TRBV19 CASSPGQINNQPQHF TGTGCCAGTAGCCCGGGACAGATAAACAATCAGCCCCAGCATTTT
TRBJ1-6 . . TRBV15 CATSEGGTRKSPLHF TGTGCCACCAGCGAGGGGGGGACAAGAAAGTCACCCCTCCACTTT
TRBJ1-1 . TRBD1 TRBV11-3 CASSLGGSTGDTEAFF TGTGCCAGCAGCTTAGGCGGTTCAACAGGGGACACTGAAGCTTTCTTT
TRBJ2-1 few . TRBV10-2 CASSPGRGQWSYNEQFF TGCGCCAGCAGTCCCGGGAGGGGGCAATGGTCCTACAATGAGCAGTTCTTC
TRBJ2-3 . . TRBV27 CASSLAPRTIGDTQYF TGTGCCAGCAGTTTAGCTCCCCGGACAATCGGGGATACGCAGTATTTT
TRBJ2-7 . TRBD2 TRBV3-1/TRBV3-2 CASSQVALAGKYEQYF TGTGCCAGCAGCCAAGTGGCACTAGCGGGAAAGTACGAGCAGTACTTC
TRBJ2-1 . TRBD1 TRBV11-3 CASSLGQGGYNEQFF TGTGCCAGCAGCCTCGGACAGGGTGGGTACAATGAGCAGTTCTTC
TRBJ1-2 . . TRBV6-5 CASSRTEGYGYTF TGTGCCAGCAGTCGGACAGAAGGCTATGGCTACACCTTC
TRBJ1-2 . TRBD1 TRBV28 CASSPRDRVSYGYTF TGTGCCAGCAGTCCTCGGGACAGGGTTAGCTATGGCTACACCTTC
TRBJ2-7 . TRBD2 TRBV3-1/TRBV3-2 CASSQSTSGYEQYF TGTGCCAGCAGCCAAAGTACTAGCGGATACGAGCAGTACTTC
TRBJ1-1 once . TRBV3-1/TRBV3-2 CASSHQGNTEAFF TGTGCCAGCAGCCACCAGGGGAACACTGAAGCTTTCTTT
TRBJ1-6 . TRBD1 TRBV7-6 CASSLGPGGSYNSPLHF TGTGCCAGCAGCTTAGGCCCAGGGGGCTCCTATAATTCACCCCTCCACTTT
TRBJ2-1 . TRBD2 TRBV3-1/TRBV3-2 CASSQVPGLASRGSYNEQFF TGTGCCAGCAGCCAAGTACCGGGACTAGCGTCCCGGGGGTCCTACAATGAGCAGTTCTTC
TRBJ1-3 . . TRBV18 CASSPTADRVGTIYF TGTGCCAGCTCACCGACAGCCGATCGAGTAGGCACCATATATTTT
TRBJ2-1 . . TRBV2 CASSGESLLLF TGTGCCAGCAGCGGGGAAAGTCTCCTCCTCTTC
TRBJ2-3 . . TRBV7-2 CASSPSGGRLRNTQYF TGTGCCAGCAGCCCCTCCGGGGGACGACTTAGGAATACGCAGTATTTT
TRBJ2-7 . . TRBV18 CASSPYTGNNGEQYF TGTGCCAGCTCACCTTACACAGGGAACAATGGCGAGCAGTACTTC
TRBJ2-5 . . TRBV19 CASSEAGRETQYF TGTGCCAGTAGTGAAGCAGGAAGAGAGACCCAGTACTTC
TRBJ1-6 . . TRBV27 CASSFQGTSPLHF TGTGCCAGCAGTTTTCAGGGGACTTCACCCCTCCACTTT
TRBJ1-1 . . TRBV25-1 CASSVRGSDTEAFF TGTGCCAGCAGCGTCAGGGGATCGGACACTGAAGCTTTCTTT
TRBJ2-7 . . TRBV5-1 CASSLGDWEAEQYF TGCGCCAGCAGCTTGGGGGACTGGGAAGCCGAGCAGTACTTC
TRBJ1-2 . TRBD1 TRBV28 CASGDGQGKVYGYTF TGTGCCAGCGGGGACGGACAGGGAAAGGTCTATGGCTACACCTTC
TRBJ1-3 . . TRBV7-2 CASSLAGGVSSGNTIYF TGTGCCAGCAGCTTAGCGGGAGGAGTTTCCTCTGGAAACACCATATATTTT
TRBJ2-3 . TRBD2 TRBV5-4 CASSPQTSGRGDTQYF TGTGCCAGCAGCCCTCAGACTAGCGGGAGAGGAGATACGCAGTATTTT
TRBJ1-5 . TRBD1 TRBV19 CASSRTGRDQPQHF TGTGCCAGTAGTCGGACAGGGCGAGATCAGCCCCAGCATTTT
TRBJ1-6 . . TRBV6-5 CASSSPTGANSPLHF TGTGCCAGCAGTTCTCCGACAGGTGCCAATTCACCCCTCCACTTT
TRBJ1-2 . . TRBV12-3/TRBV12-4 CASAPGGFYGYTF TGTGCCAGCGCACCGGGAGGATTCTATGGCTACACCTTC
TRBJ1-2 . TRBD1 TRBV4-3 CASSPGQGAGYTF TGCGCCAGCAGCCCGGGACAGGGGGCTGGCTACACCTTC
TRBJ2-3 . . TRBV28 CASSLLGVTSTDTQYF TGTGCCAGCAGTTTATTGGGAGTGACTAGCACAGATACGCAGTATTTT
TRBJ2-3 once . TRBV29-1 CSAEAGTGGNTQYF TGCAGCGCCGAAGCCGGGACTGGTGGAAATACGCAGTATTTT
TRBJ1-1 . . TRBV6-5 CASSYRGSIEAFF TGTGCCAGCAGTTACCGGGGGAGTATTGAAGCTTTCTTT
TRBJ1-2 once TRBD1 TRBV6-5 CATKTGVYGYTF TGTGCCACCAAGACAGGGGTCTATGGCTACACCTTC
TRBJ2-7 . . TRBV10-2 CASSDPGGGKYF TGCGCCAGCAGTGACCCCGGCGGCGGGAAGTACTTC
TRBJ1-2 . TRBD1 TRBV18 CASSPSQILDRANYGYTF TGTGCCAGCTCACCGAGTCAAATCTTGGACAGGGCGAACTATGGCTACACCTTC
TRBJ2-7 few . TRBV7-9 CASSLGRGEQYF TGTGCCAGCAGCTTAGGTCGGGGCGAGCAGTACTTC
TRBJ1-1 . . TRBV5-1 CASSLEMGATEAFF TGCGCCAGCAGCTTGGAAATGGGGGCGACTGAAGCTTTCTTT
TRBJ2-7 . . TRBV18 CASSPQVEEQYF TGTGCCAGCTCCCCTCAGGTGGAAGAGCAGTACTTC
TRBJ1-6 once . TRBV27 CASSFMMSSYNSPLHF TGTGCCAGCAGTTTCATGATGAGCTCCTATAATTCACCCCTCCACTTT
TRBJ2-2 . TRBD2 TRBV3-1/TRBV3-2 CASSFRGGNTGELFF TGTGCCAGCAGCTTTCGGGGGGGGAACACCGGGGAGCTGTTTTTT
TRBJ2-1 . TRBD2 TRBV6-6 CASSSPGGNEQFF TGTGCCAGCAGTTCCCCGGGGGGCAATGAGCAGTTCTTC
TRBJ1-1 . . TRBV6-5 CASSSRAGGEAFF TGTGCCAGCAGCTCGCGCGCGGGGGGGGAAGCTTTCTTT
TRBJ2-3 . . TRBV5-1 CASSLAGLRVGTQYF TGCGCCAGCAGCTTGGCAGGGTTAAGAGTGGGTACGCAGTATTTT
TRBJ2-1 . TRBD1 TRBV10-1 CASRDRDVGEQFF TGCGCCAGCCGGGACAGGGACGTTGGTGAGCAGTTCTTC
TRBJ1-5 . . TRBV28 CANYYQPQHF TGTGCCAACTATTATCAGCCCCAGCATTTT
TRBJ2-2 . . TRBV7-7 CASSLGAGSTGELFF TGTGCTAGCAGCTTAGGGGCAGGGTCCACCGGGGAGCTGTTTTTT
TRBJ2-1 . . TRBV5-4 CASSLVSNEQFF TGTGCCAGCAGCTTGGTTAGCAATGAGCAGTTCTTC